The 22 T cell receptor beta chains reported below all come from one sample, sequenced in a study of blood T cell repertoires in COVID-19. Measured with immunoSEQ multiplex PCR; TCRdb has only the in-frame clones, and not every one. The sample contains about 25,000 clones, 89% of which appear only once. Sequenced sample: peripheral blood. Every receptor here comes from a man aged 70-80 years with acute or convalescent COVID-19.

A remark on this clone: Additional DNA sequences in this sample encode the identical CDR3. The chain combines TRBV18 with TRBJ2-3; 11 bases match TRBD2. CDR1 and CDR2 (germline): KGHSH, LQKENI. CDR3 length: 16 residues. V lost 2 bases, J lost 2 bases, and 3 bases stayed unmatched. As DNA, the CDR3 is TGTGCCAGCTCACCAGGGACTAGCGGACACACAGATACGCAGTATTTT. It is translated as CASSPGTSGHTDTQYF. Together with reference TRBV18 and TRBJ2-3, the CDR3 gives the full variable domain: NAGVMQNPRHLVRRRGQEARLRCSPMKGHSHVYWYRQLPEEGLKFMVYLQKENIIDESGMPKERFSAEFPKEGPSILRIQQVVRGDSAAYFCASSPGTSGHTDTQYFGPGTRLTVL.

The rearrangement joins TRBV29-1 to TRBJ1-5; possibly TRBD1 for D (6 bases). With 4 bases removed from V and 3 bases from J, the gap between germline ends came to 13 bases. CDR3 length: 14 amino acids. Germline V lookup: CDR1 SQVTM, CDR2 ANQGSEA. The CDR3 is CSVGGAGDNQPQHF. The CDR3 region has the DNA TGCAGCGTTGGTGGGGCAGGGGACAATCAGCCCCAGCATTTT.

The sample holds a few counts of this clone. The chain has TRBV15 and TRBJ2-3; 8 bases line up with TRBD2. Germline CDR1 reads LNHNV; CDR2 reads YYDKDF (reference sequence). After removal of 0 bases from V and 0 bases from J, the junction contained 8 bases not matched to a gene. This CDR3 has 18 amino acids. The CDR3 protein is CATSRDRGERGSTDTQYF. DNA for the CDR3: TGTGCCACCAGCAGAGACAGGGGCGAGCGGGGGAGCACAGATACGCAGTATTTT.

The gene calls are TRBV6-6 and TRBJ1-5; D gene ambiguous. Trimming left V 2 bases short and J 7 bases short, with 12 bases between. Germline V gene sequence: CDR1 MNHNY, CDR2 SVGAGI (reference sequence). The CDR3 contains 14 residues. CDR3 DNA: TGTGCCAGCAGTTACGGGCCCAGTAGGCAGCCCCAGCATTTT. Its protein product is CASSYGPSRQPQHF.

As DNA, the CDR3 is TGTGCCATCACTAGGGGACAGGGGGATTCACCCCTCCACTTT. It specifies CAITRGQGDSPLHF. The J gene is TRBJ1-6, the V gene TRBV10-3; 11 bases align to TRBD1. Looked up from germline, CDR1 is ENHRY and CDR2 is SYGVKD. Unmatched junction bases numbered 4, after V lost 7 bases and J lost 8 bases. This CDR3 region has 14 residues.

The chain employs TRBV29-1 and TRBJ2-3; 14 nucleotides align to TRBD2. The germline V gene encodes CDR1 SQVTM and CDR2 ANQGSEA. Losses at the gene ends were 3 bases for V and 2 bases for J; bases not matched to a gene: 4. The CDR3 loop spans 16 amino acids. The CDR3 loop is CSVDGTSGSHTDTQYF. The CDR3 DNA sequence: TGCAGCGTTGACGGGACTAGCGGGAGCCACACAGATACGCAGTATTTT.

The CDR3 sequence is CASSLGTGEQYF. The CDR3 DNA follows: TGTGCCAGCAGCTTAGGGACAGGCGAGCAGTACTTC. J is TRBJ2-7 and V is TRBV7-9; 7 positions agree with TRBD1. The CDR3 loop spans 12 amino acids. V shed 1 base and J 6 bases; nucleotides not matched to a gene: 0. Germline V gene data show CDR1 as SEHNR and CDR2 as FQNEAQ (reference sequence).

The chain couples TRBV29-1 to TRBJ1-3; D gene ambiguous. The CDR3 is 13 amino acids. V lost 6 bases, J lost 0 bases, and 9 bases lay in between. In germline, CDR1 is SQVTM, CDR2 ANQGSEA. The CDR3 nucleotides read TGCAGCGTCCAAGAGGGCTCTGGAAACACCATATATTTT. It codes for CSVQEGSGNTIYF.

This clone has only one observation. The rearrangement links TRBV15 to TRBJ1-1; possible D gene TRBD1, 5 bases. The CDR3 runs to 15 residues. In germline, CDR1 is LNHNV, CDR2 YYDKDF (reference sequence). The germline V and J ends were trimmed by 0 bases and 1 base, with 9 bases remaining between them. The CDR3: CATSREVGGNTEAFF. The CDR3 DNA reads TGTGCCACCAGCAGAGAGGTGGGGGGGAACACTGAAGCTTTCTTT.

V and J are TRBV5-1 and TRBJ2-3; the D gene is possibly TRBD2 (6 bases). The germline V gene has CDR1 SGHRS and CDR2 YFSETQ. CDR3 length: 16 residues. Between the trimmed V and J ends, which lost 7 bases and 3 bases, there was a span of 21 bases. The CDR3 protein is CASEDTGGVHTDTQYF. For the CDR3, the DNA is TGCGCCAGCGAGGATACAGGAGGGGTTCATACAGATACGCAGTATTTT.

V gene TRBV9 combines with J gene TRBJ2-1, with 7 bases fitting TRBD1. CDR3 length: 13 amino acids. V dropped 7 bases and J dropped 1; count of bases not matched to a gene: 2. The germline CDR1 and CDR2 sequences are SGDLS and YYNGEE. CDR3: CASAQGSYNEQFF. The CDR3, as DNA: TGTGCCAGCGCACAGGGGTCCTACAATGAGCAGTTCTTC.

V gene TRBV5-8 combines with J gene TRBJ1-2, with D tentatively TRBD1 (5 bases). There are 15 residues in the CDR3. Germline CDR1 is SGHTS and CDR2 is YDEGEE. V gave up 4 bases and J gave up 8 bases, with 21 bases separating them. The CDR3 coding sequence is TGTGCCAGCAGCGGAGGGACCGTCCTATACGGAGGCTACACCTTC. It translates to CASSGGTVLYGGYTF.

The rearrangement uses TRBV5-4 and TRBJ2-3, with 7 bases lining up with TRBD1. Per the germline V gene, CDR1 is SGHNT and CDR2 is YYREEE (reference sequence). With V trimmed by 5 bases and J by 4 bases, 7 bases remained unmatched. This CDR3 spans 14 amino acids. CDR3 protein: CASRTGQPSDTQYF. Written as DNA, the CDR3 is TGTGCCAGCAGGACGGGACAGCCCTCAGATACGCAGTATTTT.

This clone was observed once. This rearrangement joins TRBV28 to TRBJ1-4, with no clear D. The germline V gene has CDR1 MDHEN and CDR2 SYDVKM. The CDR3 extends over 15 amino acids. Trimming left V 5 bases short and J 7 bases short, with 17 bases between. The CDR3 loop reads CASSPTLRTGEKLFF. The CDR3 DNA follows: TGTGCCAGCAGTCCAACCCTCCGAACGGGTGAAAAACTGTTTTTT.

The chain is built from TRBV5-5 and TRBJ2-7, with 12 bases that match TRBD2. The CDR3 spans 15 residues. V was clipped by 5 bases and J by 1 base; unmatched bases: 4. Germline-derived CDR1 and CDR2 are SGHKS and YYEKEE (reference sequence). DNA for the CDR3: TGTGCCAGCAGTTCGACTAGCGGGGGTTCCTACGAGCAGTACTTC. It codes for CASSSTSGGSYEQYF.

The gene calls are TRBV2 and TRBJ1-1; TRBD1 agrees at 9 bases. This CDR3 has 14 amino acids. In germline, CDR1 is SNHLY, CDR2 FYNNEI. V trimming: 6 bases; J trimming: 3 bases; junction bases outside the gene matches: 5. In DNA, the CDR3 is TGTGCCAGCAGGATCCGGGACAGGGACACTGAAGCTTTCTTT. Protein product: CASRIRDRDTEAFF.

This chain connects TRBV5-8 to TRBJ2-7; 11 bases are a match to TRBD1. Germline V gene sequence: CDR1 SGHTS, CDR2 YDEGEE. This CDR3 region has 14 residues. V shed 3 bases, J shed 5 bases, and the junction held 4 bases outside the gene matches. This chain's CDR3 is CASSSDRGLNEQYF. In nucleotides, the CDR3 is TGTGCCAGCAGCTCGGACAGGGGGCTGAACGAGCAGTACTTC.

This chain joins TRBV10-3 and TRBJ1-2; a possible D gene is TRBD1 (6 bases). CDR1 is ENHRY and CDR2 is SYGVKD in the germline V gene. The CDR3 contains 13 residues. Trimming stripped 6 bases from V and 3 bases from J, with 11 bases between. The CDR3 spells CAISRGRDYGYTF. CDR3 bases: TGTGCCATCAGCAGGGGCAGAGACTATGGCTACACCTTC.

The J gene is TRBJ1-1, the V gene TRBV6-5, with D tentatively TRBD1 (6 bases). The CDR3 loop spans 15 amino acids. Trimming took 7 bases from V and 6 from J, leaving 21 bases between them. The V gene's germline CDR1 is MNHEY and CDR2 SVGAGI. In DNA form, the CDR3 reads TGTGCCAGCAAAACGGGACACTTTGGTTCGGCTGAAGCTTTCTTT. Encoded protein: CASKTGHFGSAEAFF.

This chain links TRBV20-1 with TRBJ2-2; TRBD2 might be the D (5 bases). The germline gives CDR1 DFQATT, CDR2 SNEGSKA (reference sequence). The V gene lost 3 bases and the J gene lost 3 bases, with 14 bases spanning the gap. The CDR3 covers 15 residues. CDR3 nucleotide sequence: TGCAGTGCTAGTGATTTGGAGCGGTACACCGGGGAGCTGTTTTTT. The encoded protein is CSASDLERYTGELFF.

The rearrangement uses TRBV10-3 and TRBJ1-4; D ambiguous. Per the germline V gene, CDR1 is ENHRY and CDR2 is SYGVKD. This CDR3 comprises 14 residues. Deletions cut 6 bases from V and 3 bases from J, with 11 bases between. DNA for the CDR3: TGTGCCATCAGATCAGGTATCCCTAATGAAAAACTGTTTTTT. Its translation: CAIRSGIPNEKLFF.

The chain combines TRBV28 with TRBJ1-5; no firm D call. CDR1 and CDR2 from the germline V gene are MDHEN and SYDVKM. V gave up 7 bases and J gave up 7 bases, with 17 bases separating them. The CDR3 spans 14 residues. The CDR3 spells CASMSGTHPQPQHF. DNA for the CDR3: TGTGCCAGCATGTCAGGAACCCACCCGCAGCCCCAGCATTTT. The whole variable domain, filled in from reference TRBV28 and TRBJ1-5, reads DVKVTQSSRYLVKRTGEKVFLECVQDMDHENMFWYRQDPGLGLRLIYFSYDVKMKEKGDIPEGYSVSREKKERFSLILESASTNQTSMYLCASMSGTHPQPQHFGDGTRLSIL.